This passage covers 2 T cell receptor beta chains from one sample sequenced in a study of T cell responses to AZD1222 COVID-19 vaccine. The protocol was immunoSEQ multiplex PCR, while the TCRdb copy is restricted to in-frame clones and leaves out a portion. Altogether approximately 98,000 clones are present, roughly 89% being singletons, with the ten largest covering around 3.3%. Sequencing was performed on peripheral blood, taken on day 0 of MenACWY control vaccination. The receptors come from an adult in good health.

The chain employs TRBV5-1 and TRBJ2-2; 8 nucleotides line up with TRBD1. This CDR3 is 16 amino acids long. Germline V CDR1 and CDR2: SGHRS, YFSETQ. Trimming took 4 bases from V and 1 from J; bases not matched to a gene: 6. CDR3 in DNA: TGCGCCAGCAGCATTGGACAGGGACGGAACACCGGGGAGCTGTTTTTT. Its protein product is CASSIGQGRNTGELFF.

V usage is TRBV6-2 or TRBV6-3 and J usage is TRBJ1-1; D not certain. The CDR3 sequence is 13 residues long. V lost 3 bases to trimming and J lost 5 bases, with 10 bases between them. The germline V gene has CDR1 MNHEY and CDR2 SVGEGT. CDR3 protein: CASSYVSGTEAFF. DNA of the CDR3: TGTGCCAGCAGTTATGTCTCGGGGACTGAAGCTTTCTTT.